This TCR beta chain was sequenced for a study of T cells after posttransplantation cyclophosphamide. Cells defined as naive were viable CD3+CD4+ or CD3+CD8+ and CCR7+CD45RA+CD45RO-CD95-CD27+CD28+. On the day of bone marrow donation, the related graft donor provided peripheral blood. This CDR3 is built from 15 residues. Germline CDR1 is KGHSH and CDR2 is LQKENI. The ends lost 6 bases at V and 0 bases at J; junction bases unmatched: 5. Assay: immunoSEQ multiplex PCR; the TCRdb copy retains only in-frame clones and omits some. The table includes more than 30,000 clones, around nine tenths detected once. General study findings and limits: Tissue-infiltrating T cells from skin or gut overlapped little with blood T cells.

Of note for this clone: No antigen is known for it.

Input material: naive CD4+ T cells sorted from PBMCs. The sequence came from a woman aged 55-70 years in good health, CMV-negative, and a related stem cell transplant donor. The gene calls are TRBV18 and TRBJ2-3, with 8 bases that match TRBD1. The CDR3 reads CASSGQGSSTDTQYF. The CDR3 nucleotides are TGTGCCAGCTCCGGACAGGGATCTAGCACAGATACGCAGTATTTT.